This TCR beta chain was sequenced in a study of shared clonotypes between healthy human individuals (dated by TCRdb to 2019 to 2021). For context, the study as a whole: The cohort included a few men and two women between 18 and 49 years of age. Per donor, three plates each were used for CD4 naive and CD4 memory, two for CD8 naive, and one for CD8 memory. To estimate repertoire size and how much clonotype sharing occurs between individuals, the study deeply sequenced the blood TCR repertoires of several healthy adults. Libraries were prepared and TCR repertoires were sequenced by different laboratories using diverse techniques, in order to increase sequencing depth and limit assay-specific biases. Each donor's leukapheresis produced roughly between about 0.9 and 9.5 billion PBMCs. General findings and caveats noted by the study authors: Even with the large sequencing depth, rarefaction of the sorted-subset datasets indicated that sequencing was incomplete. Naive subsets generally had larger estimated clonotype richness than memory subsets. Based on pairwise subsampling, the degree of clonotype sharing among donors was expected to be affected by sequencing depth. Across four donors, 5% to 6% of naive CD4, approximately 3.5% of naive CD8, roughly 2.3% of memory CD4, and about 0.4% of memory CD8 clonotypes were shared. Sampling was restricted to blood, and TCR repertoires in tissue are likely to differ from TCR repertoires in blood. Because the study included a small number of donors, the genetic and exposure-history diversity represented was limited. Clonotypes shared by all four sorted-subset donors showed higher generation probabilities than non-shared clonotypes.

Using the deep immunoSEQ assay, multiplex PCR amplified TCR CDR3 regions from genomic DNA. Genomic DNA extracted from each cell subset was distributed evenly over all wells of several immunoSEQ 96-well plates, and each plate served as one replicate. For sorted subsets, approximately 190 ng of genomic DNA, equivalent to tens of thousands of T cell genomes, went into each replicate PCR. Purified libraries were measured with a Qubit 3.0 fluorometer, size-checked on a Bioanalyzer 2100, and measured again with the KAPA Library Quantification kit. Every immunoSEQ 96-well plate was sequenced on a separate single-read 150-cycle Illumina NextSeq 550 flow cell. Under the source paper's analysis protocol: The immunoSEQ output contained only junctional sequences without quality scores, so filtering could not match that applied to full-length reads. Sequences were annotated with PyIR, a Python wrapper for IgBLAST v1.9, and V/J genes and CDR3 were assigned using IMGT germline references. Reads with weak V/J assignments (E-value above 1e-6), missing CDR3, stop codons, out-of-frame junctions, or ambiguous translated residues were removed. V3J clonotypes were defined as sequences sharing an identical inferred V gene, J gene, and CDR3 amino acid sequence. Percentage overlap between repertoires was computed as shared unique clonotypes divided by the size of the smaller repertoire. RTK rarefaction, the Chao1 estimator, and Recon v2.1 estimates of unobserved clonotypes were used to assess repertoire richness. Generation probabilities for all TCRbeta clonotypes obtained by the gDNA method from a few donors were computed using OLGA. TCRdb retrieved this table from immuneACCESS and kept in-frame rearrangements only. Not all clones are present; in checked studies, unresolved V genes account for under half, and no reason is known for the remainder. The V and J calls and clone size are taken from that table; D and trimming were inferred from the DNA. Across this sample there are some 1.5 million clones, with under 99% seen only once. Of the sample, around 0.47% falls within the top ten clones.

CDR1 is given as SGHDN and CDR2 as FVKESK, both from the germline V gene. Its CDR3 holds 15 amino acids, cysteine through phenylalanine. Only the CDR3 region is kept as DNA, spanning 45 bases read in frame from base 1. Relative to germline, V is 3 bases shorter and J is 2 bases shorter, with 14 bases between their ends. Regarding this clone: The target of this receptor is not known. Base quality data are lacking; no much larger clone is found one base away.

Healthy HIV-negative adults with no recently reported acute infections or vaccinations were included as donors. Every donor was a Caucasian adult living in Nashville, Tennessee, USA. CD4+ T cells were enriched by magnetic negative selection; naive cells were then positively selected on CD45RA, and the negative fraction formed the memory subset. Blood was obtained by leukapheresis, after which PBMCs were separated by Ficoll-Histopaque density gradient centrifugation and cryopreserved in liquid nitrogen vapor phase. Analytical flow cytometry was used to check the purity and quantity of each magnetically sorted T cell population. Genomic DNA was isolated from each sorted fraction and quantified by UV absorbance on a Nanodrop 2000c.

Sequencing used naive CD4+ T cells sorted from blood. The cell subset or site label for this specimen denotes: CD45RA+ positively selected. The chain is made from TRBV14 and TRBJ2-7; the best D guess is TRBD1, with 6 bases matching. This clonotype was obtained from a man younger than 45 in good health. The CDR3 has the sequence CASSQAQGRTYEQYF. At the DNA level, the sequence is TGTGCCAGCAGCCAGGCCCAGGGGCGAACCTACGAGCAGTACTTC.